This TCR beta chain was sequenced for a study of CD4 T cells in relation to SARS-CoV-2 and coronaviruses. About the study: PBMCs were cultured with antigen for nine to eleven days before TCR beta sequencing. The negative reference was HIV-1 Nef peptide pool or peptide-free culture. Findings and caveats of the study: Pre-pandemic and post-infection samples never came from the same donor.

The unexposed donors gave CD4+ T cells in about 2010-2018, prior to COVID-19. Isolation of CD4+ T cells took place after approximately 10 days in culture. Turning to this clone: The target antigen is unknown.

Repertoires were generated with immunoSEQ multiplex PCR, while TCRdb's copy carries only in-frame clones and drops some. The sample has about 23,000 clones; approximately 82% are singletons. This CDR3 spans 16 amino acids. Germline CDR1 and CDR2: LGHDT and YNNKEL (reference sequence). Trimming took off 0 bases at V and 5 bases at J, with 13 bases between the two ends. This receptor was taken from a human donor in good health. Source material: CD4+ T cells from PBMCs, cultured in vitro. The chain joins TRBV3-1 (or the pseudogene TRBV3-2) to TRBJ2-2; D remains unclear. CDR3 in DNA: TGTGCCAGCAGCCAAGAGGGTGGGGTTAGGACCGGGGAGCTGTTTTTT. Protein sequence: CASSQEGGVRTGELFF.